This T cell receptor (beta chain) stems from a study of T cells in localized non-small cell lung cancer. Overall study findings and caveats: Appearances in adjacent lung were noted for a median 57 of the top 100 tumor clones.

Between the trimmed V and J ends, which lost 5 bases and 2 bases, there was a span of 17 bases. There are 16 residues in the CDR3. Per germline, CDR1 SNHLY and CDR2 FYNNEI. As concerns this clone: What it binds is not known.

Profiled with immunoSEQ multiplex PCR; TCRdb holds only in-frame clones, not every one. This sample has 20,000 to 30,000 clones; around 85% occur once, and the top ten carry 0.95% to 1.3%. Sequencing was performed on peripheral blood, taken before any cancer treatment. The chain combines TRBV2 with TRBJ2-3; TRBD1 might be the D (5 bases). The sequence was obtained from a woman aged 35-75 years with stage I lung adenocarcinoma. CDR3 DNA sequence: TGTGCCAGCAGTCCCCTAAAAGGGGCAAACACAGATACGCAGTATTTT. Protein product: CASSPLKGANTDTQYF.